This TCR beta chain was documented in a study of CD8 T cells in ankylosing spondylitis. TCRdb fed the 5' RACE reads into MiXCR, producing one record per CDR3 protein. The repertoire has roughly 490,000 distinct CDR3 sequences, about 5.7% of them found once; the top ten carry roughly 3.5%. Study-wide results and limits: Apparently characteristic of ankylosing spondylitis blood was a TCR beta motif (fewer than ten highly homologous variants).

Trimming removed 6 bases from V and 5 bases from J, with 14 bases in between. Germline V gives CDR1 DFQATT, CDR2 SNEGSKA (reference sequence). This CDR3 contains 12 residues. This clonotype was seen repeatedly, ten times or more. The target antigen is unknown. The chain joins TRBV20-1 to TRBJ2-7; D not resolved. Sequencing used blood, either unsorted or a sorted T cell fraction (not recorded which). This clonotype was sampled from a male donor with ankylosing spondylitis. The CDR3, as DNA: TGCAGTGCCTGGATTAAGGCGAACGAGCAGTACTTC. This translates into CSAWIKANEQYF.